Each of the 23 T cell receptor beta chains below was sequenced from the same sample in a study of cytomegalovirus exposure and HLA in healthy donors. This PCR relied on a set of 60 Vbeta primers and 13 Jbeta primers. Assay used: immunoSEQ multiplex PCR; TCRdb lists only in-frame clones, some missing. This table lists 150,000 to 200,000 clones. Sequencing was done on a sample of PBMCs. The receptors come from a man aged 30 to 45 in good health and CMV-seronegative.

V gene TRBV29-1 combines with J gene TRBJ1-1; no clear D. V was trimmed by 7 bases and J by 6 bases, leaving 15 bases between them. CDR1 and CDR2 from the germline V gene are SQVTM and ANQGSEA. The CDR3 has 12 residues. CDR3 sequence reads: CSARVWVAEAFF. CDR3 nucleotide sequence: TGCAGCGCGAGGGTTTGGGTGGCTGAAGCTTTCTTT.

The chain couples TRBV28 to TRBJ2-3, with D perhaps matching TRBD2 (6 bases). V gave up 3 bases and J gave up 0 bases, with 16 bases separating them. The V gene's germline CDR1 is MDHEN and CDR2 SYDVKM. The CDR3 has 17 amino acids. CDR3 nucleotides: TGTGCCAGCAGTTTTTCCACCGGGAGCCCTAGCACAGATACGCAGTATTTT. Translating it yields CASSFSTGSPSTDTQYF.

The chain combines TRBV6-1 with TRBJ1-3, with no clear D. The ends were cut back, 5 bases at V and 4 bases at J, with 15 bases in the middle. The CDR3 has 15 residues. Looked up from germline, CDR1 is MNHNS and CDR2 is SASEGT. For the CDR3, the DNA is TGTGCCAGCAGTACGCGAAACCAGCGAGGAAACACCATATATTTT. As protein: CASSTRNQRGNTIYF.

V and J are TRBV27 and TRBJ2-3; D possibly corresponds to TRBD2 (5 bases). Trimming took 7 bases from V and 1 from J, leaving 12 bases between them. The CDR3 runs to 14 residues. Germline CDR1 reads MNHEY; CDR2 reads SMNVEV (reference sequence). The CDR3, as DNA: TGTGCCAGCACTCGACTAACCGGCACAGATACGCAGTATTTT. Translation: CASTRLTGTDTQYF.

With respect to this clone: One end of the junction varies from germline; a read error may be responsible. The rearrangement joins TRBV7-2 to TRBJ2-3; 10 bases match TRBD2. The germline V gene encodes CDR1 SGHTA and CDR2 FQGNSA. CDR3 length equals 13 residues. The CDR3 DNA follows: TGTGCCAGCAGCCGCATACTAGCGGGACGCCTGCATTTT. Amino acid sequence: CASSRILAGRLHF.

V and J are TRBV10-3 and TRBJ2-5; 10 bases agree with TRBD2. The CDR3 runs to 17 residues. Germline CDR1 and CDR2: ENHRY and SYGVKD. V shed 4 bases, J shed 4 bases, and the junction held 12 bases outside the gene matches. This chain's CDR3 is CAISGRELAGAGETQYF. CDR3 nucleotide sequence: TGTGCCATCAGTGGGAGGGAGCTAGCGGGAGCGGGAGAGACCCAGTACTTC.

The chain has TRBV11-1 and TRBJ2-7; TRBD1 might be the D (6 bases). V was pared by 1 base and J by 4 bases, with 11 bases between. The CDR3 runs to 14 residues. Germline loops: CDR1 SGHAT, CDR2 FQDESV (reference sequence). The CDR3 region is CASSLGDILYEQYF. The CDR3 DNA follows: TGTGCCAGCAGCTTAGGGGACATCTTATACGAGCAGTACTTC.

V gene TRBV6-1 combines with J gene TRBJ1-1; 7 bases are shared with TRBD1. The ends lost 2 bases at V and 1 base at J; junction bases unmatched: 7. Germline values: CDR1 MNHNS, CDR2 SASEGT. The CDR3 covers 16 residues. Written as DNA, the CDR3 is TGTGCCAGCAGTGAAATCGTCACAGGGGAGAACACTGAAGCTTTCTTT. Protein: CASSEIVTGENTEAFF.

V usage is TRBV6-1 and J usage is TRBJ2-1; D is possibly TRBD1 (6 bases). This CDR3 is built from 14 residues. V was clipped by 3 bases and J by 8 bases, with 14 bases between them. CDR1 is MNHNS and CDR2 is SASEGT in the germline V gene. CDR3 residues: CASSEGALPYEQFF. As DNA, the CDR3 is TGTGCCAGCAGTGAGGGGGCCCTTCCATATGAGCAGTTCTTC.

The CDR3 region is CASSVSGVTEAFF. In DNA form, the CDR3 reads TGCGCCAGCAGTGTCTCAGGGGTGACTGAAGCTTTCTTT. This chain connects TRBV10-2 to TRBJ1-1, with D maybe TRBD1 (6 bases). Germline V lookup: CDR1 WSHSY, CDR2 SAAADI. This CDR3 comprises 13 residues. V was trimmed by 4 bases and J by 5 bases, leaving 11 bases between them.

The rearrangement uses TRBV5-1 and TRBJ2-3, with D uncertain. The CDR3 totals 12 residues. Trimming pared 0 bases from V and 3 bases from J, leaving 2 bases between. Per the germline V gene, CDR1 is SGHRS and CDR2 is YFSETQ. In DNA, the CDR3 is TGCGCCAGCAGCTTGGCAACAGATACGCAGTATTTT. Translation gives CASSLATDTQYF.

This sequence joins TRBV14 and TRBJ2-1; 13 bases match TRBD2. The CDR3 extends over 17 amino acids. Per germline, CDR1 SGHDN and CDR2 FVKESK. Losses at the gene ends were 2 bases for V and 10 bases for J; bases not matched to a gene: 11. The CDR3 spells CASSQFGIGLAGEEQFF. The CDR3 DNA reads TGTGCCAGCAGCCAATTTGGAATCGGACTAGCGGGAGAGGAGCAGTTCTTC.

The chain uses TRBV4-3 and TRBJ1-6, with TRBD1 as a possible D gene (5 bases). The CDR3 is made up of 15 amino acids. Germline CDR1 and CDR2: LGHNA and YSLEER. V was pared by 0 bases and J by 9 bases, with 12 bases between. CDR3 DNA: TGCGCCAGCAGCCAAGATGGCCAGGGTGGTTCACCCCTCCACTTT. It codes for CASSQDGQGGSPLHF.

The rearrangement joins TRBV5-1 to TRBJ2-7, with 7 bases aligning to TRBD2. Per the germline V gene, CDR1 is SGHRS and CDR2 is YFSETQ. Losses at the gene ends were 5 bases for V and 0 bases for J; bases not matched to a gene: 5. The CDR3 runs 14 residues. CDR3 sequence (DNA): TGCGCCAGCAGAAAAGGGACTACCTCCTACGAGCAGTACTTC. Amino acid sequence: CASRKGTTSYEQYF. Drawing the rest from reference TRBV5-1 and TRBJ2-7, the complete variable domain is KAGVTQTPRYLIKTRGQQVTLSCSPISGHRSVSWYQQTPGQGLQFLFEYFSETQRNKGNFPGRFSGRQFSNSRSEMNVSTLELGDSALYLCASRKGTTSYEQYFGPGTRLTVT.

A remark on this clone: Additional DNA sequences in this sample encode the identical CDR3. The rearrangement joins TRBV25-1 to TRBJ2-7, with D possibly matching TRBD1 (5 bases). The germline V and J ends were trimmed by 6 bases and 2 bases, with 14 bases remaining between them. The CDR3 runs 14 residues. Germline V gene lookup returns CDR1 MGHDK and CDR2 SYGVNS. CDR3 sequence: CASRRTGEAYEQYF. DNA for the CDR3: TGTGCCAGCAGAAGAACAGGTGAAGCCTACGAGCAGTACTTC.

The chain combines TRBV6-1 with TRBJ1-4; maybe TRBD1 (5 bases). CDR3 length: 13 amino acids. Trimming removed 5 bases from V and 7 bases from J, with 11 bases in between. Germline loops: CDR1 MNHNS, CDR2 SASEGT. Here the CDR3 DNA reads TGTGCCAGCAGTACGTGGGGCAGTGAAAAACTGTTTTTT. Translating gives CASSTWGSEKLFF.

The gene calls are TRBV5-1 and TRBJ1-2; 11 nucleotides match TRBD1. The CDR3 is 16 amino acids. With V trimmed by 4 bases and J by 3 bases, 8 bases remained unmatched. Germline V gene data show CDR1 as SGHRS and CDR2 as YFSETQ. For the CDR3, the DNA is TGCGCCAGCAGCCCCGGACAGGGGGCTCTTGACTATGGCTACACCTTC. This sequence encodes CASSPGQGALDYGYTF.

CDR3 amino acids: CASSLGSGMGETQYF. The CDR3 DNA is TGTGCCAGCAGCTTAGGCAGCGGGATGGGAGAGACCCAGTACTTC. J is TRBJ2-5 and V is TRBV11-3, with 7 bases matching TRBD2. Trimming cost V 1 base and J 4 bases; bases outside gene matches: 6. The germline V gene encodes CDR1 SGHNT and CDR2 YENEEA. This CDR3 is 15 amino acids long.

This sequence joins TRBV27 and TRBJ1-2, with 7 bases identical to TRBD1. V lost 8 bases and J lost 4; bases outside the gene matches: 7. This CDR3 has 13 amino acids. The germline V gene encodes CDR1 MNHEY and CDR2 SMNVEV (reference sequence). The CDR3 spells CASGPRDSYGYTF. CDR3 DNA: TGTGCCAGCGGCCCCCGGGACAGCTATGGCTACACCTTC.

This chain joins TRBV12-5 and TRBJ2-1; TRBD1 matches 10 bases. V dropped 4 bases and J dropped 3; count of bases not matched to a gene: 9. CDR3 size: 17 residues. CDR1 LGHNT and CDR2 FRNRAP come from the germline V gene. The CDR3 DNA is TGTGCTAGTGGTTCCTATACGGGACAGGGGATCTACAATGAGCAGTTCTTC. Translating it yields CASGSYTGQGIYNEQFF.

This CDR3 reads CASSSRDSNSPLHF. CDR3 bases: TGTGCCAGCAGTTCCCGGGACAGTAATTCACCCCTCCACTTT. The rearrangement uses TRBV27 and TRBJ1-6, with 7 bases fitting TRBD1. V gave up 4 bases and J gave up 6 bases; unmatched junction bases: 3. Germline V gene lookup returns CDR1 MNHEY and CDR2 SMNVEV (reference sequence). The CDR3 runs 14 residues.

In DNA, the CDR3 is TGTGCCAGCAGTTACGCGGCGGGAGGCTACAATGAGCAGTTCTTC. Translation: CASSYAAGGYNEQFF. This rearrangement joins TRBV6-5 to TRBJ2-1, with 8 bases matching TRBD2. Germline V CDR1 and CDR2: MNHEY, SVGAGI. The J segment lost 3 bases and the V segment lost 2 bases, leaving 3 bases of the junction unmatched. The CDR3 sequence is 15 residues long.

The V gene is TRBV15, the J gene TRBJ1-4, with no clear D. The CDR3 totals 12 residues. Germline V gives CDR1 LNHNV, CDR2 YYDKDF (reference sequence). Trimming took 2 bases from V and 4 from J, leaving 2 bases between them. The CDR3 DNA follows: TGTGCCACCAGCAGACATAATGAAAAACTGTTTTTT. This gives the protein CATSRHNEKLFF.